The clone carrying this T cell receptor beta chain was seen just once. As originally analysed: Estimates of nucleated cell counts were drawn from the amplification of reference gene primers. Only in-frame clones appear in the TCRdb table, and some are missing; sequencing was by immunoSEQ multiplex PCR. V, J and clone size reflect that table, while D and trimming were determined from the DNA. The sample records roughly 100,000 clones, roughly four fifths being singletons. The source of the sample is a study of blood T cell repertoires in COVID-19. Study summary: Sources were T cells, B-cell-depleted T cells, or PBMCs; the material itself was cDNA or gDNA.

The CDR3 length is 15 residues. Germline CDR1 is SNHLY and CDR2 is FYNNEI. J was trimmed by 6 bases and V by 11 bases; bases with no gene match: 12. The clonotype was recovered from a woman of 80 years or more with acute or convalescent COVID-19. V gene TRBV2 combines with J gene TRBJ2-2; 10 bases agree with TRBD2. Sequenced: peripheral blood. The CDR3 protein is CACNSGRTVAGELFF. In DNA form, the CDR3 reads TGTGCCTGCAATAGCGGGAGGACTGTAGCCGGGGAGCTGTTTTTT.